This record covers a single T cell receptor (beta chain). Germline V gene sequence: CDR1 SGHRS, CDR2 YFSETQ. CDR3 length equals 15 residues. The J segment lost 4 bases and the V segment lost 3 bases, leaving 5 bases of the junction unmatched. The source of the sample is a study of preoperative IRX-2 immunotherapy in early breast cancer. Treatment here: preoperative locoregional IRX-2 cytokine immunotherapy. The method was immunoSEQ multiplex PCR; TCRdb's version includes in-frame clones alone and lacks a portion of them. Counted here are around 30,000 clones, roughly four fifths occurring once; the ten biggest clones make up under 4%.

The clonotype comes from a human donor with breast cancer. Sampling was done from a patient treated with IRX-2 immunotherapy. The chain combines TRBV5-1 with TRBJ2-1; TRBD1 matches 9 bases. The CDR3 bases are TGCGCCAGCAGCTCGACAGGGGGTTCGTACAATGAGCAGTTCTTC. The encoded protein is CASSSTGGSYNEQFF.